Following are 6 T cell receptor beta chains from one sample sequenced in a study of blood T cells in healthy people across ages. The second PCR ran about 6 to 12 cycles with a sample-barcoded 5' primer and J-beta primers. MiXCR, applied by TCRdb to the 5' RACE reads, yields one record per CDR3 protein. The sample has about 1.8 million distinct CDR3 sequences, approximately 50% seen once. The sequencing sample was made of blood. The source of these receptors is a woman in her thirties or forties in good health.

V and J are TRBV5-5 and TRBJ2-1; the D call may be TRBD1 or TRBD2 (5 bases each). This CDR3 is 13 amino acids long. With 3 bases removed from V and 9 bases from J, the gap between germline ends came to 13 bases. CDR1 and CDR2 from the germline V gene are SGHKS and YYEKEE (reference sequence). The chain's CDR3 is CASSWTAGSEQFF. The CDR3 DNA follows: TGTGCCAGCAGCTGGACTGCAGGGAGTGAGCAGTTCTTC.

The rearrangement uses TRBV19 and TRBJ2-3; a weak D match, TRBD2 (6 bases). V was clipped by 6 bases and J by 2 bases, with 12 bases between them. CDR3 length equals 14 residues. In germline, CDR1 is LNHDA, CDR2 SQIVND (reference sequence). The CDR3, as DNA: TGTGCCAGTAGGAGACTAGATATCACAGATACGCAGTATTTT. It specifies CASRRLDITDTQYF.

In its sample, this clonotype was seen a few times. This rearrangement joins TRBV27 to TRBJ2-1, with TRBD2 matching 8 bases. V trimming: 6 bases; J trimming: 8 bases; junction bases outside the gene matches: 21. The CDR3 is 18 amino acids. The germline gives CDR1 MNHEY, CDR2 SMNVEV (reference sequence). CDR3 in amino acids: CASRRLASTRMKVDEQFF. CDR3 nucleotides: TGTGCCAGCAGAAGACTAGCGAGCACCCGTATGAAGGTTGATGAGCAGTTCTTC.

The chain couples TRBV5-6 to TRBJ2-5, with no clear D. The CDR3 is 16 amino acids. Trimming left V 5 bases short and J 5 bases short, with 22 bases between. Per germline, CDR1 SGHDT and CDR2 YYEEEE. CDR3 DNA sequence: TGTGCCAGCAGTCAGCTGTCTGGCAGCCTCGGGGAGACCCAGTACTTC. Its protein is CASSQLSGSLGETQYF.

The chain links TRBV4-3 to TRBJ2-4, with 10 bases fitting TRBD1. The better agreement between TRBJ2-7 and the DNA end casts doubt on the J call. There are 15 residues in the CDR3. Germline V gene lookup returns CDR1 LGHNA and CDR2 YSLEER. As DNA, the CDR3 is TGCGCCAGCAGCCGAGGGGACAGGGGTTCCTACGAGCAGTACTTC. Translating gives CASSRGDRGSYEQYF.

This clonotype turned up a few times. This chain joins TRBV6-6 and TRBJ2-7, with 11 bases identical to TRBD1. The germline CDR1 and CDR2 sequences are MNHNY and SVGAGI (reference sequence). This CDR3 is 14 amino acids long. V shed 5 bases and J 4 bases; nucleotides not matched to a gene: 4. CDR3 DNA sequence: TGTGCCAGCAGTGAGGACAGGGGGCTTTACGAGCAGTACTTC. This sequence encodes CASSEDRGLYEQYF.